The clone carrying this TCR delta chain is medium-sized in the sample. Its antigen remains unidentified. These data come from a study of gammadelta T cells in human blood. TCRdb redid the clone calls on the RT-PCR reads with CATT. The sample has roughly 1,300 delta-chain clones, around 30% seen once; the top ten hold approximately 10%. Trimming at V came to 0 bases and at J to 0 bases, leaving 3 bases not matched to a gene. Germline lookup yields CDR1 GEAIGNYY and CDR2 EKD. The length of the CDR3 is 18 residues. Study results and caveats: Polyclonal expansion of innate γδ T cells after birth appeared microbially driven.

This chain joins TRDV2 and TRDJ3, with 8 bases aligning to TRDD3. The sequence was collected from a human fetus. Sequencing was performed on non-Vgamma9Vdelta2 gamma-delta T cells from fetal blood. The CDR3 spells CACDTGDTFSWDTRQMFF. The DNA for the CDR3 is TGTGCCTGTGACACCGGGGATACATTCTCCTGGGACACCCGACAGATGTTTTTC.